Sequencing of this T cell receptor (beta chain) was carried out in a study of T cells in Graves' hyperthyroidism and ophthalmopathy. The CDR3 length is 14 residues. Trimming left V 3 bases short and J 5 bases short, with 11 bases between. This clonotype was picked up many times. Regions amplified from RNA transcripts were the TCR beta CDR3 regions. The TCR CDR3 was amplified in a first-round RT-PCR using the HTBI primer set. TCRdb re-derived calls from the multiplex PCR reads in MiXCR, one entry per CDR3 protein. The sample holds under 300,000 distinct CDR3 sequences, about an eighth seen once. The sequence came from a woman aged 25 to 39 with Graves' hyperthyroidism that later progressed to Graves' ophthalmopathy. The chain combines TRBV12-3 or TRBV12-4 with TRBJ2-1, with a possible D match to TRBD2 (6 bases). The specimen sequenced was blood. CDR3 region: CASSFSGQHNEQFF. The CDR3 region has the DNA TGTGCCAGCAGTTTTAGCGGCCAACACAATGAGCAGTTCTTC.